The entry that follows covers one T cell receptor beta chain sequence. Antigen specificity is unknown. This sample is part of a study of OX40 agonist ivuxolimab in advanced cancers. The CDR3 has 15 residues. Per the germline V gene, CDR1 is SNHLY and CDR2 is FYNNEI. The J segment lost 1 base and the V segment lost 5 bases, leaving 8 bases of the junction unmatched. Overall study results and limits: Average numbers of expanded clones were greater in CD8+ T cells than in CD4+.

Sequencing used immunoSEQ multiplex PCR; TCRdb keeps in-frame clones, though not all of them. Of 35,000 to 45,000 clones in the sample, approximately 91% were seen once. The sample was CD4+ or CD8+ T cells sorted from blood, taken in a trial of the OX40 agonist ivuxolimab. The chain couples TRBV2 to TRBJ2-7; 7 nucleotides agree with TRBD1. The sequence was collected from an adult with an advanced solid tumor such as melanoma, head and neck, liver or kidney cancer. As DNA, the CDR3 is TGTGCCAGCAGTCCCGACAGGGCCCTATCCTACGAGCAGTACTTC. Its translation: CASSPDRALSYEQYF.